The subject of this entry is one TCR beta chain. Its antigen is still unknown. The sample is drawn from a study of cytomegalovirus exposure and HLA in healthy donors. Study summary: An early data release held tens of millions of unique TCRs from HLA-typed donors.

Findings and caveats of the study: Indistinguishable V segments such as TRBV6-2 and TRBV6-3 were excluded.

A multiplex PCR was run with 60 Vbeta primers and 13 Jbeta primers. Sequencing was performed with immunoSEQ multiplex PCR; in TCRdb, only in-frame clones are kept and a portion is missing. The sample lists 150,000 to 200,000 clones; 81% were seen once. The germline CDR1 and CDR2 sequences are LNHNV and YYDKDF (reference sequence). With 1 base removed from V and 6 bases from J, the gap between germline ends came to 11 bases. The CDR3 is made up of 14 amino acids. This chain links TRBV15 with TRBJ2-3; D is unresolved. Source material: PBMCs. The receptor was derived from a woman in her late teens or twenties in good health and CMV-seropositive. The CDR3 protein is CATSRAQLEDTQYF. The CDR3 nucleotides read TGTGCCACCAGCAGAGCGCAGTTGGAGGATACGCAGTATTTT.